This T cell receptor (beta chain) was identified in a study of CD8+CD57+ T cells in acquired aplastic anemia. Whole-study context: An average of 3.2 ug of DNA was obtained from sorted CD4+ and CD8+ cells.

V was clipped by 5 bases and J by 4 bases, with 9 bases between them. The CDR3 consists of 12 residues. Germline values: CDR1 SEHNR, CDR2 FQNEAQ (reference sequence). Genomic DNA served as template for TCR beta VDJ and CDR3 profiling. TCRdb reanalysed the reads using MiXCR and keeps one entry per CDR3 protein. The table records roughly 150,000 distinct CDR3 sequences, around half of them present only once. Patients chosen for sequencing had shown CD8+CD57+ cell expansion by flow cytometry. Sequencing was performed on sorted CD4+, CD8+, or CD8+CD57+ T cells (not recorded which) from PBMCs. The V and J genes are TRBV7-9 and TRBJ2-7; D not certain. This clonotype was sampled from a human donor with aplastic anemia. CDR3 sequence: CASSATPYEQYF. CDR3 DNA sequence: TGTGCCAGCAGCGCGACCCCTTACGAGCAGTACTTC. The full variable domain, its missing parts supplied by reference TRBV7-9 and TRBJ2-7, is DTGVSQNPRHKITKRGQNVTFRCDPISEHNRLYWYRQTLGQGPEFLTYFQNEAQLEKSRLLSDRFSAERPKGSFSTLEIQRTEQGDSAMYLCASSATPYEQYFGPGTRLTVT.